This TCR beta chain was sequenced for a study of early T cells in non-severe SARS-CoV-2 infection. Notes on the study in general: Private and CD4 specificities were missed by VDJdb matching, which favored anti-spike CD8 responses.

The library protocol tagged individual cDNA molecules with unique molecular identifiers. TCRdb reprocessed the 5' RACE reads via MiXCR and lists one record per CDR3 protein. The sample records fewer than 55,000 distinct CDR3 sequences, roughly 7% being singletons. This clonotype appeared many times. Its antigen is undetermined. Germline assignment: CDR1 LGHNA and CDR2 YSLEER. V was cut by 0 bases and J by 1 base, with 12 bases left in between. This CDR3 has 16 residues. The receptor was isolated from an adult who was a healthcare worker with PCR-confirmed SARS-CoV-2 infection or an uninfected control (not recorded which). V and J are TRBV4-3 and TRBJ1-1, with a possible D match to TRBD1 (5 bases). Material for sequencing was whole blood. The CDR3 DNA reads as TGCGCCAGCAGCCAAGATTCGGAGGGGACGAACACTGAAGCTTTCTTT. This sequence encodes CASSQDSEGTNTEAFF.